This TCR beta chain appears in the sequencing data of a study of Ad26.COV2.S vaccination and SARS-CoV-2 variants. Study-level information: Each vaccinee took Ad26.COV2.S intramuscularly, once or twice 56 days apart. Study findings and constraints: Reported findings describe substantial breadth in spike-specific CD8+ and CD4+ T cell responses following vaccination.

Details on this clone: Its antigen is unknown.

Regarding treatment: 15 to 20 received Ad26.COV2.S at low or high dose, single or two shots; 5 received placebo; per-sample allocation not given. Sampling occurred on day 63 after the first vaccine or placebo injection. Expression of Wuhan-strain SARS-CoV-2 spike came from the Ad26 vector that formed the vaccine. This CDR3 spans 14 amino acids. V shed 3 bases and J shed 1 base, with 7 bases lying between them. The germline gives CDR1 MDHEN, CDR2 SYDVKM. Repertoires were generated with immunoSEQ multiplex PCR, while TCRdb's copy carries only in-frame clones and drops some. The sample carries roughly 420,000 clones, approximately 88% recorded once.

Sequences were derived from peripheral blood, sampled in a trial of Ad26.COV2.S vaccine versus placebo. This TCR was sampled from a person between 18 and 60 years old who received the Ad26.COV2.S COVID-19 vaccine or a placebo. The V gene is TRBV28, the J gene TRBJ2-1, with D possibly TRBD1 on 5 matching bases. CDR3 nucleotide sequence: TGTGCCAGCAGTTTTTACAGGTCCTACAATGAGCAGTTCTTC. This sequence encodes CASSFYRSYNEQFF.